The 3 T cell receptor beta chains below come from one sample, sequenced in a study of blood T cells in healthy people across ages. Next came a second PCR, run for roughly 6 to 11 cycles, which used a sample-barcoded 5' primer along with a J-beta primer mix. TCRdb re-called the 5' RACE reads with MiXCR, one entry per CDR3 protein. The data hold about 1.6 million distinct CDR3 sequences, with about 31% observed a single time. Input material: blood. The receptors were gathered from a woman aged 25 to 39 in good health.

This clonotype has just a few counts. The V call is TRBV20-1, the J call TRBJ2-1; unclear D gene. The CDR3 totals 13 residues. Trimming removed 5 bases from V and 4 bases from J, with 12 bases in between. The germline gives CDR1 DFQATT, CDR2 SNEGSKA (reference sequence). This CDR3 reads CSARTMDYNEQFF. The CDR3 DNA reads TGCAGTGCTCGAACTATGGATTACAATGAGCAGTTCTTC.

The chain couples TRBV18 to TRBJ1-1, with D unresolved. The V end lost 6 bases, the J end lost 6 bases, and 20 bases lay between the germline ends. This CDR3 has 15 residues. Per the germline V gene, CDR1 is KGHSH and CDR2 is LQKENI. CDR3 nucleotide sequence: TGTGCCAGCTCGCCGAGCCAGGAGATCAGCCCTGAAGCTTTCTTT. Translated, it gives CASSPSQEISPEAFF.

The gene calls are TRBV6-2 or TRBV6-3 and TRBJ1-5; D unresolved. The CDR3 is 13 amino acids. The V gene lost 4 bases and the J gene lost 2 bases, with 6 bases spanning the gap. Germline loops: CDR1 MNHEY, CDR2 SVGEGT. CDR3 bases: TGTGCCAGCAGTTCTTGGGGCAATCAGCCCCAGCATTTT. Encoded protein: CASSSWGNQPQHF.